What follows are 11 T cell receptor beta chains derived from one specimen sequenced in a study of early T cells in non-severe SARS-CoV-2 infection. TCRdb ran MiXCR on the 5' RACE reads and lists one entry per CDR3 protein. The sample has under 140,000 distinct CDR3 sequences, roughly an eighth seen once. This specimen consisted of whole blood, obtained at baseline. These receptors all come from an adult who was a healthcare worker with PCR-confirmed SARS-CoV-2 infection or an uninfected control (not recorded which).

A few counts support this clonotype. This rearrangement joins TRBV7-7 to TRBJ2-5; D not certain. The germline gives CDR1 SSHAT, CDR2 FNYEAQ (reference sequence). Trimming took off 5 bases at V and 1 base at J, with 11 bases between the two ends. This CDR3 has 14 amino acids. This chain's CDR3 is CASSPLLAQETQYF. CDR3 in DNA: TGTGCCAGCAGCCCCTTACTGGCCCAAGAGACCCAGTACTTC.

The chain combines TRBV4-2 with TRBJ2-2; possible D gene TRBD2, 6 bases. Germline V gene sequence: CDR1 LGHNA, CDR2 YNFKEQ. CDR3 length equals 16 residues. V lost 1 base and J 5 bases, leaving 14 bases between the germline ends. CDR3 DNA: TGTGCCAGCAGCCAAGGAGACGGGGGTTCTACCGGGGAGCTGTTTTTT. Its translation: CASSQGDGGSTGELFF.

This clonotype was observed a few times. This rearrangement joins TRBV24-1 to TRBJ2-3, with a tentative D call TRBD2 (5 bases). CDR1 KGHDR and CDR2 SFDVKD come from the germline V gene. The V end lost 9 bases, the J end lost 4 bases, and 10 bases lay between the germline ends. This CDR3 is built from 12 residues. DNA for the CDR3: TGTGCCACCCAGGACTTCTCAGATACGCAGTATTTT. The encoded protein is CATQDFSDTQYF.

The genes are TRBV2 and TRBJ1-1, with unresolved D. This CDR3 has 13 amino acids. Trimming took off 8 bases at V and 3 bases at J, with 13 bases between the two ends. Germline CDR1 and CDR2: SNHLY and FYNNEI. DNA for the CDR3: TGTGCCAGCCGGCTGATGGGGTACACTGAAGCTTTCTTT. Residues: CASRLMGYTEAFF.

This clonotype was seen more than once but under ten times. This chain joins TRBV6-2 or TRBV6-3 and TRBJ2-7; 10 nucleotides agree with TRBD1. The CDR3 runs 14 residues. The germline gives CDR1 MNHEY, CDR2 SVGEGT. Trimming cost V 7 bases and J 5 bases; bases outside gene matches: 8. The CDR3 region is CASTPRTGGDEQYF. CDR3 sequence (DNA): TGTGCCAGCACCCCCCGGACAGGGGGGGACGAGCAGTACTTC.

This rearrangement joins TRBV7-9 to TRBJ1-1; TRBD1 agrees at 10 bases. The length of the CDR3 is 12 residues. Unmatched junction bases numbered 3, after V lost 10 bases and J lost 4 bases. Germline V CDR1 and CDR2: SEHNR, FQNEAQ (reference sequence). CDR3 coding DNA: TGTGCCACCTGGACAGGGGGCACTGAAGCTTTCTTT. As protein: CATWTGGTEAFF.

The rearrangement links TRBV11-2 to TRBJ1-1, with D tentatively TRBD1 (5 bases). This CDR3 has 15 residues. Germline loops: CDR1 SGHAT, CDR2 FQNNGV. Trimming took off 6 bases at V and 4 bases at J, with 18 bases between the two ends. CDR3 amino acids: CASRTFREAGTEAFF. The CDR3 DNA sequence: TGTGCCAGCAGAACCTTCAGGGAGGCGGGCACTGAAGCTTTCTTT.

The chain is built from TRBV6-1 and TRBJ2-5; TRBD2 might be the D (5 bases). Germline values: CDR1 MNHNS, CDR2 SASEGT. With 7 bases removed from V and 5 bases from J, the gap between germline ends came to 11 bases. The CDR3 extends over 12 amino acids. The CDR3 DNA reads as TGTGCCAGCAAGATGCGGGCTGAGACCCAGTACTTC. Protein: CASKMRAETQYF.

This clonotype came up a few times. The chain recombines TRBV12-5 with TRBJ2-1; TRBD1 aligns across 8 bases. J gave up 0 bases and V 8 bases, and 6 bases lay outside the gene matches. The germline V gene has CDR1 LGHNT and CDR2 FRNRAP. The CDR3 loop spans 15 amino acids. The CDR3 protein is CASSSGGRSYNEQFF. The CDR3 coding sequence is TGTGCTAGTTCGTCAGGGGGCCGCTCCTACAATGAGCAGTTCTTC. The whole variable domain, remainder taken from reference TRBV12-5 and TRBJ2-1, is DARVTQTPRHKVTEMGQEVTMRCQPILGHNTVFWYRQTMMQGLELLAYFRNRAPLDDSGMPKDRFSAEMPDATLATLKIQPSEPRDSAVYFCASSSGGRSYNEQFFGPGTRLTVL.

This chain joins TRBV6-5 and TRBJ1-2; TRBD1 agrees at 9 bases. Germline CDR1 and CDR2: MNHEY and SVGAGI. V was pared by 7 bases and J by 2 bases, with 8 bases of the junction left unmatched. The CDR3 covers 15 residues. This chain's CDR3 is CASTHGQGKNYGYTF. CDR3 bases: TGTGCCAGCACCCACGGACAGGGGAAGAACTATGGCTACACCTTC.

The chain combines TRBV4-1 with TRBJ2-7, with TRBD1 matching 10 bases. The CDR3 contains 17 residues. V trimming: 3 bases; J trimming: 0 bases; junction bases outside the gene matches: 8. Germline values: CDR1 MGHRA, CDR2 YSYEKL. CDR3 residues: CASSQESRTGGSYEQYF. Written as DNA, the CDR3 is TGCGCCAGCAGCCAGGAGTCTCGGACAGGGGGCTCCTACGAGCAGTACTTC.